These 7 T cell receptor beta chains were all obtained from the same sample, sequenced in a study of blood T cells in healthy people across ages. A second PCR, run for roughly 7 to 11 cycles, used a sample-barcoded 5' primer plus a J-beta primer mix. A single record per CDR3 protein comes from TCRdb applying MiXCR to the 5' RACE reads. The sample lists approximately 800,000 distinct CDR3 sequences, 56% seen once, with about a quarter in the top ten. Sequenced material: blood. These receptors all come from a man between 35 and 55 years old in good health.

This clonotype was detected only a few times. The chain carries TRBV6-5 and TRBJ2-1; 8 bases align to TRBD2. Losses at the gene ends were 6 bases for V and 10 bases for J; bases not matched to a gene: 2. This CDR3 is built from 11 residues. Germline CDR1 MNHEY, CDR2 SVGAGI. Written as DNA, the CDR3 is TGTGCCAGCAGCCGGGGGGGGGAGCAGTTCTTC. Its protein product is CASSRGGEQFF.

This clonotype was seen only a few times. The V call is TRBV29-1, the J call TRBJ2-5, with 8 bases identical to TRBD1. TRBJ2-7 matches the DNA end more closely, so the J call is doubtful. Per the germline V gene, CDR1 is SQVTM and CDR2 is ANQGSEA. The CDR3 totals 11 residues. CDR3 loop: CSARTGNEQYF. The CDR3 DNA sequence: TGCAGCGCCAGGACAGGGAACGAGCAGTACTTC.

The chain joins TRBV16 to TRBJ1-2; D ambiguous. This CDR3 has 12 amino acids. The V end lost 6 bases, the J end lost 4 bases, and 9 bases lay between the germline ends. Germline-derived CDR1 and CDR2 are KGHSY and FQNENV. In DNA form, the CDR3 reads TGTGCCAGCAGTCACTCGGTCTATGGCTACACCTTC. Protein: CASSHSVYGYTF.

This clonotype was seen a few times. The chain uses TRBV25-1 and TRBJ2-3, with a weak D call TRBD1 (5 bases). Germline V gene lookup returns CDR1 MGHDK and CDR2 SYGVNS. Trimming removed 6 bases at V and 4 bases at J, with 17 bases between. This CDR3 contains 15 residues. CDR3 loop: CASSPFQGNSDTQYF. Written as DNA, the CDR3 is TGTGCCAGCAGCCCTTTTCAGGGTAATTCAGATACGCAGTATTTT.

This clonotype has just a few counts. The chain uses TRBV4-2 and TRBJ1-5; D remains ambiguous. Germline values: CDR1 LGHNA, CDR2 YNFKEQ. The CDR3 covers 15 residues. V was shortened by 1 base and J by 4 bases, with 11 bases between the two germline ends. CDR3 nucleotide sequence: TGTGCCAGCAGCCAAGCCCTGGGGTCAAATCAGCCCCAGCATTTT. This translates into CASSQALGSNQPQHF.

V is TRBV3-1 and J is TRBJ2-7; maybe TRBD1 (6 bases). V lost 3 bases to trimming and J lost 7 bases, with 13 bases between them. CDR1 is LGHDT and CDR2 is YNNKEL in the germline V gene (reference sequence). This CDR3 contains 13 residues. DNA of the CDR3: TGTGCCAGCAGCCATCAGGGGCGGGTGGAGCAGTACTTC. Translating gives CASSHQGRVEQYF.

For this clonotype: At one end, the junction sequence differs from germline, possibly due to a read error. The rearrangement joins TRBV28 to TRBJ2-4; D unresolved. The CDR3 covers 12 residues. The germline V gene has CDR1 MDHEN and CDR2 SYDVKM. The CDR3 nucleotides read TGTACCAGCAGTTTCGGCAAAAACATTCAGTACTTC. It encodes CTSSFGKNIQYF. The full variable domain, completed using reference TRBV28 and TRBJ2-4, is DVKVTQSSRYLVKRTGEKVFLECVQDMDHENMFWYRQDPGLGLRLIYFSYDVKMKEKGDIPEGYSVSREKKERFSLILESASTNQTSMYLCTSSFGKNIQYFGAGTRLSVL.